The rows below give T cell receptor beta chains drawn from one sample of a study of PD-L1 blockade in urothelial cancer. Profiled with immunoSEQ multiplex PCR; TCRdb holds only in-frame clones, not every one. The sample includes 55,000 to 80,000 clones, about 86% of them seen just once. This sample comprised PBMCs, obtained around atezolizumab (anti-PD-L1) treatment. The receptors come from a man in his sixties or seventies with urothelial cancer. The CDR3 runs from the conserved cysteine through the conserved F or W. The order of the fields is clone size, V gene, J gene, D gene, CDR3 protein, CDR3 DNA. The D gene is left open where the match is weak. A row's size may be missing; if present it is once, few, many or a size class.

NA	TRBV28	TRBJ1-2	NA	CASSSGGSRYGYTF	TGTGCCAGCAGTTCCGGGGGGAGCCGATATGGCTACACCTTC
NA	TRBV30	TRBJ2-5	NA	CAWSPSGETQYF	TGTGCCTGGTCCCCCTCAGGGGAGACCCAGTACTTC
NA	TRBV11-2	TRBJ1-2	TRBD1	CASSSIEGVRGFEGYTF	TGTGCCAGCAGCTCGATTGAGGGAGTCAGGGGGTTCGAGGGCTACACCTTC
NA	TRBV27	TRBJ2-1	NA	CASSASVNEQFF	TGTGCCAGCAGTGCCAGTGTGAATGAGCAGTTCTTC
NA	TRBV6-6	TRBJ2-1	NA	CAGSGGHNEQFF	TGTGCCGGCTCCGGCGGCCACAATGAGCAGTTCTTC
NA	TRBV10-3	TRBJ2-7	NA	CATAGQSNYEQYF	TGTGCCACCGCGGGACAGTCGAACTACGAGCAGTACTTC
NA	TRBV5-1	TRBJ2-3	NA	CASRPRRDYSTDTQYF	TGCGCCAGCAGACCTCGGCGGGATTATAGCACAGATACGCAGTATTTT
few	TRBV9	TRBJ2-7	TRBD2	CASSVGQAVSGFYEQYF	TGTGCCAGCAGCGTAGGGCAGGCAGTTAGCGGGTTCTACGAGCAGTACTTC
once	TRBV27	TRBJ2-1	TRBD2	CASSLSGLAWVESYNEQFF	TGTGCCAGCAGTTTATCGGGACTAGCTTGGGTAGAATCCTACAATGAGCAGTTCTTC
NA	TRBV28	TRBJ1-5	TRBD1	CASSLSRGDQPQHF	TGTGCCAGCAGTTTATCCAGGGGGGATCAGCCCCAGCATTTT
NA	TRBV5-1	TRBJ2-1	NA	CASSLGSGGGGNEQFF	TGCGCCAGCAGCTTGGGTAGCGGAGGGGGGGGCAATGAGCAGTTCTTC
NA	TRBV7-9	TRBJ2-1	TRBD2	CASSPGLALDEQFF	TGTGCCAGCAGCCCCGGACTAGCCCTGGATGAGCAGTTCTTC
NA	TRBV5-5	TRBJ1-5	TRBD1	CASSSRGQGFNQPQHF	TGTGCCAGCAGCTCGAGGGGACAGGGATTCAATCAGCCCCAGCATTTT
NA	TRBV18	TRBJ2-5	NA	CASSPLAPNQETQYF	TGTGCCAGCTCACCCCTAGCCCCAAACCAAGAGACCCAGTACTTC
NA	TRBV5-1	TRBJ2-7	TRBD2	CASSLPDGTSGTYEQYF	TGCGCCAGCAGCTTGCCAGATGGGACTAGCGGGACCTACGAGCAGTACTTC
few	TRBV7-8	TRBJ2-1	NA	CASTVGALSYNEQFF	TGTGCCAGCACAGTAGGGGCACTCTCCTACAATGAGCAGTTCTTC
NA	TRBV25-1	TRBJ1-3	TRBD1	CASRDRVEGNTIYF	TGTGCCAGCAGAGACAGGGTGGAGGGAAACACCATATATTTT
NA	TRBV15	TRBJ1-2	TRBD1	CATSRDRGAYGYTF	TGTGCCACCAGCAGGGACAGGGGCGCCTATGGCTACACCTTC
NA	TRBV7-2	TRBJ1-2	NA	CASGSGGGYTF	TGTGCCAGCGGTTCGGGAGGTGGCTACACCTTC
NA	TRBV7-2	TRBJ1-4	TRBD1	CASSKTGWKEKLFF	TGTGCCAGCAGTAAGACAGGGTGGAAAGAGAAACTGTTTTTT
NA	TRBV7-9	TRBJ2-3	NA	CASSLTGLDTQYF	TGTGCCAGCAGCTTAACAGGGCTAGATACGCAGTATTTT
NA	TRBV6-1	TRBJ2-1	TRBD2	CASILGGGSIDEQFF	TGTGCCAGCATTCTGGGGGGGGGATCGATCGATGAGCAGTTCTTC
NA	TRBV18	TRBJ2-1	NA	CASSPPDRNEQFF	TGTGCCAGCTCACCCCCAGACAGGAATGAGCAGTTCTTC
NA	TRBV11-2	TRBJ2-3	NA	CASSLGTMTDTQYF	TGTGCCAGCAGCTTAGGGACTATGACAGATACGCAGTATTTT
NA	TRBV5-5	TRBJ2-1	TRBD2	CASSLRLASDNEQFF	TGTGCCAGCAGCTTGAGACTAGCGAGCGACAATGAGCAGTTCTTC
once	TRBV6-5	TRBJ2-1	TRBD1	CASRGQGAGEQFF	TGTGCCAGCAGGGGGCAGGGGGCGGGTGAGCAGTTCTTC
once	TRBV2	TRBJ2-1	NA	CASSARERAYNEQFF	TGTGCCAGCAGTGCCCGGGAAAGGGCCTACAATGAGCAGTTCTTC
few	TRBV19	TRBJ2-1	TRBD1	CASRGSGQGANEQFF	TGTGCCAGTAGAGGGTCGGGACAGGGGGCGAATGAGCAGTTCTTC
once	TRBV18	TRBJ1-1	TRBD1	CASSPSHTRSRGIEAFF	TGTGCCAGCTCACCATCCCATACCCGGTCCAGGGGGATCGAAGCTTTCTTT
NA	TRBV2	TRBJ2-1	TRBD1	CASRRSGTGVNEQFF	TGTGCCAGCAGAAGGTCCGGGACAGGGGTTAATGAGCAGTTCTTC
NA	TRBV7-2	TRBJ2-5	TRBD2	CASSLGGGKETQYF	TGTGCCAGCAGCTTAGGGGGGGGGAAAGAGACCCAGTACTTC
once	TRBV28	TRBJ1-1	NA	CASSSPTAMNTEAFF	TGTGCCAGCAGTTCCCCGACAGCCATGAACACTGAAGCTTTCTTT
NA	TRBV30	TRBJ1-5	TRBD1	CAWSDDRGDQPQHF	TGTGCCTGGAGCGACGACAGGGGGGATCAGCCCCAGCATTTT
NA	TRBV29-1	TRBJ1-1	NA	CSVEEWAGTEAFF	TGCAGCGTTGAAGAATGGGCTGGGACTGAAGCTTTCTTT
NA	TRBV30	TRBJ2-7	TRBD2	CAWSSPRTSGSDEQYF	TGTGCCTGGAGTTCACCCAGGACTAGCGGGAGCGACGAGCAGTACTTC
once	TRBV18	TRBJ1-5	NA	CASSPGTDQPQHF	TGTGCCAGCTCACCAGGCACAGATCAGCCCCAGCATTTT
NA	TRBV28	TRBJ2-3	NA	CASSLYRGTDTQYF	TGTGCCAGCAGTTTATATCGGGGCACAGATACGCAGTATTTT
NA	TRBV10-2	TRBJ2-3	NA	CASSELIVEPPYF	TGCGCCAGCAGTGAGCTCATAGTAGAACCCCCGTATTTT
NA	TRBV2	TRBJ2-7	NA	CASSEYRTYEQYF	TGTGCCAGCAGTGAGTACAGAACCTACGAGCAGTACTTC
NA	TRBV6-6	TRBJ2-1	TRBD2	CASRPLAGGYNEQFF	TGTGCCAGCAGGCCTCTGGCGGGAGGATACAATGAGCAGTTCTTC
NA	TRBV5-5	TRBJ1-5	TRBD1	CASSLDRGGNQPQHF	TGTGCCAGCAGCTTGGACAGGGGGGGCAATCAGCCCCAGCATTTT
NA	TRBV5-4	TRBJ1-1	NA	CASSVQSFTEAFF	TGTGCCAGCAGCGTACAGTCGTTCACTGAAGCTTTCTTT
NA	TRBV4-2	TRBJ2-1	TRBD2	CASSQRGGAGGPHEQFF	TGTGCCAGCAGCCAACGCGGTGGAGCGGGAGGGCCGCATGAGCAGTTCTTC
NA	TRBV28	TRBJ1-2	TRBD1	CASAGTGFNYGYTF	TGTGCCAGCGCCGGGACAGGATTTAACTATGGCTACACCTTC
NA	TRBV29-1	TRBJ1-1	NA	CSAHHMNTEAFF	TGCAGCGCCCATCACATGAACACTGAAGCTTTCTTT
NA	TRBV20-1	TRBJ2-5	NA	CSAQYQETQYF	TGCAGTGCTCAGTACCAAGAGACCCAGTACTTC
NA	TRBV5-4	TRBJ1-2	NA	CASSLGQTSNYGYTF	TGTGCCAGCAGCTTGGGGCAGACATCTAACTATGGCTACACCTTC
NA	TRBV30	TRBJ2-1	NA	CAWSGGLGYNEQFF	TGTGCCTGGAGTGGAGGGCTCGGATACAATGAGCAGTTCTTC